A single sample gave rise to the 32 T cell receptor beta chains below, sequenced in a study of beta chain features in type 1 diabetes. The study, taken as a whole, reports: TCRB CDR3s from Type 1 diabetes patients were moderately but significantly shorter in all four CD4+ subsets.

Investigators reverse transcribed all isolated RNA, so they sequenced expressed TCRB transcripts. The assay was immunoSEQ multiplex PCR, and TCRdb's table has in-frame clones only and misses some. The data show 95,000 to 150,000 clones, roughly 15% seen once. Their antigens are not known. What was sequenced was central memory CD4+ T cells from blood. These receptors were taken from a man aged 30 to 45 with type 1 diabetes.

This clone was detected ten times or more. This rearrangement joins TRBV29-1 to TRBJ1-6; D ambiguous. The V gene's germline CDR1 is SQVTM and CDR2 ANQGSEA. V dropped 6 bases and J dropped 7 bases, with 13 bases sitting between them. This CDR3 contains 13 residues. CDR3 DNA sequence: TGCAGCGTACTCACCTCGGGGAATTCACCCCTCCACTTT. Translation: CSVLTSGNSPLHF.

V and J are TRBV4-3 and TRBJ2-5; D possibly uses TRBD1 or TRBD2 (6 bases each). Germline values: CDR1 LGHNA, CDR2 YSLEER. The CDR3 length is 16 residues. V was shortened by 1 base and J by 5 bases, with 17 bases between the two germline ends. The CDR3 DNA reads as TGCGCCAGCAGCCAAGGGGCCCTAGGGGGGCCGGAGACCCAGTACTTC. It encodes CASSQGALGGPETQYF.

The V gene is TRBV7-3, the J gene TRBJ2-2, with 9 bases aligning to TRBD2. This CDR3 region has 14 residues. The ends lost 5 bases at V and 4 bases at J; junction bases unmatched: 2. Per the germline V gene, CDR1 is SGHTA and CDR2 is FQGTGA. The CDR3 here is CASSRSGGTGELFF. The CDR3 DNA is TGTGCCAGCAGCCGTAGCGGGGGCACCGGGGAGCTGTTTTTT.

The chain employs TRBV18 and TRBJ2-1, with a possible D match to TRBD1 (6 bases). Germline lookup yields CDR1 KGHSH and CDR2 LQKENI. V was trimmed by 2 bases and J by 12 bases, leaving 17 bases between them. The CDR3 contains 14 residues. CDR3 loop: CASSPVLGATSQFF. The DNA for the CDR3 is TGTGCCAGCTCACCAGTACTGGGGGCAACTTCGCAGTTCTTC.

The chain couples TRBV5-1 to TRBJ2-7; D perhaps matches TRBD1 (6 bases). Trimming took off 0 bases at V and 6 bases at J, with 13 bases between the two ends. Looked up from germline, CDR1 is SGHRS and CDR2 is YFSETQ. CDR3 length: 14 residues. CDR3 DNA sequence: TGCGCCAGCAGCTTGGGCCCAGGGGATGGCGAGCAGTACTTC. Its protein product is CASSLGPGDGEQYF.

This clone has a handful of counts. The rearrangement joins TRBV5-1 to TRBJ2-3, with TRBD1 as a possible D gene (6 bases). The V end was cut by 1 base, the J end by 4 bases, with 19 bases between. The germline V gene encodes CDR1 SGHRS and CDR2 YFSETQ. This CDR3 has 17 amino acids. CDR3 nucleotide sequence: TGCGCCAGCAGCTTGCCTGGTCGACAGGAGAGGGCAGATACGCAGTATTTT. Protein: CASSLPGRQERADTQYF. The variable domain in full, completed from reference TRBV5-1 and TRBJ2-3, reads KAGVTQTPRYLIKTRGQQVTLSCSPISGHRSVSWYQQTPGQGLQFLFEYFSETQRNKGNFPGRFSGRQFSNSRSEMNVSTLELGDSALYLCASSLPGRQERADTQYFGPGTRLTVL.

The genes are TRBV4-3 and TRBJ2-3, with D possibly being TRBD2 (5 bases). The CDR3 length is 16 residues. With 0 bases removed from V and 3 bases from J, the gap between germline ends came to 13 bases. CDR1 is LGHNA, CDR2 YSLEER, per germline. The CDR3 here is CASSQDPLRGTDTQYF. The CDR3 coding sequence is TGCGCCAGCAGCCAAGATCCTCTTCGGGGTACAGATACGCAGTATTTT.

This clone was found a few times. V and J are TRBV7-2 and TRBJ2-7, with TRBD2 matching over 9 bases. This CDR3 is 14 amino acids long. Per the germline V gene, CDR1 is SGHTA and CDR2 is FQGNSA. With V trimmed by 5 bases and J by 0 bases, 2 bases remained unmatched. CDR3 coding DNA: TGTGCCAGCAGCCCGGGACTAGCCTCCTACGAGCAGTACTTC. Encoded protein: CASSPGLASYEQYF.

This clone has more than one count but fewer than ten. CDR3 sequence (DNA): TGCAGCGCCGGGGAAGACAGATACGCGCAGTATTTT. Its translation is CSAGEDRYAQYF. This chain connects TRBV29-1 to TRBJ2-3; D possibly matches TRBD1 or TRBD2 (5 bases each). The CDR3 has 12 residues. CDR1 SQVTM and CDR2 ANQGSEA come from the germline V gene. V shed 7 bases and J shed 10 bases, with 18 bases lying between them.

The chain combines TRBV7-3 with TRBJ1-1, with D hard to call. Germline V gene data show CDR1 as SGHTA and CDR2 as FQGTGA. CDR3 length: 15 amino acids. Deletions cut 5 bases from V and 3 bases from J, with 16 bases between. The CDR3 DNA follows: TGTGCCAGCAGCCGAGACGGTCCTTCGCACACTGAAGCTTTCTTT. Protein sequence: CASSRDGPSHTEAFF.

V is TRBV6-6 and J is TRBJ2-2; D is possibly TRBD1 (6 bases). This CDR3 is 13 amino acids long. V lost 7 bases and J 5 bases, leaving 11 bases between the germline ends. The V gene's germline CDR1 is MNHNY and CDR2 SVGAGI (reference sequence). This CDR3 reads CASTRGGTGELFF. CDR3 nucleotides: TGTGCCAGCACCAGGGGTGGGACCGGGGAGCTGTTTTTT.

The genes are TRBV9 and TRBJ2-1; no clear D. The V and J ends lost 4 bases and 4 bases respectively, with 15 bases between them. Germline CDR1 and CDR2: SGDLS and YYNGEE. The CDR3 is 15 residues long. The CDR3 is CASSPQATEYNEQFF. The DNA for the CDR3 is TGTGCCAGCAGCCCTCAGGCGACCGAATACAATGAGCAGTTCTTC.

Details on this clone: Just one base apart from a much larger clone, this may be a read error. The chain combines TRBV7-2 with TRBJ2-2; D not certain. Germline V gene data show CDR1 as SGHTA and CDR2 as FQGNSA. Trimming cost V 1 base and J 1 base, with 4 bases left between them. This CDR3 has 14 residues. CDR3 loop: CASSLGVNTGELFF. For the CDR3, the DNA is TGTGCCAGCAGCTTAGGGGTGAACACCGGGGAGCTGTTTTTT. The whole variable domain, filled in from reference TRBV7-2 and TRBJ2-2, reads GAGVSQSPSNKVTEKGKDVELRCDPISGHTALYWYRQSLGQGLEFLIYFQGNSAPDKSGLPSDRFSAERTGGSVSTLTIQRTQQEDSAVYLCASSLGVNTGELFFGEGSRLTVL.

CDR3 coding DNA: TGTGCCAGTAGGCTAACAGGGACTCGGGACAATGAGCAGTTCTTC. Translation gives CASRLTGTRDNEQFF. The chain employs TRBV19 and TRBJ2-1; possibly TRBD1 or TRBD2 for D (6 bases each). V dropped 6 bases and J dropped 5 bases, with 17 bases sitting between them. Germline V lookup: CDR1 LNHDA, CDR2 SQIVND (reference sequence). This CDR3 spans 15 amino acids.

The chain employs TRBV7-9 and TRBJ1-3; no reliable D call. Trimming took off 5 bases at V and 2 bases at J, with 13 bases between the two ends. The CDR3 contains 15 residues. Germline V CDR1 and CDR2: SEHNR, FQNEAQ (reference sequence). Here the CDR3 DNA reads TGTGCCAGCAGCCCCCAGGTGACAACTGGAAACACCATATATTTT. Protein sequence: CASSPQVTTGNTIYF.

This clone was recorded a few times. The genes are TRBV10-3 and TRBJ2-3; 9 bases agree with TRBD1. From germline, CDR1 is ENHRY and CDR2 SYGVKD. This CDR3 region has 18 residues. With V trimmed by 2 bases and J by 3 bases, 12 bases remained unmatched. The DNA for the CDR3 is TGTGCCATCAGTGAGGCAGAACAGGGGGCTATGAGGACAGATACGCAGTATTTT. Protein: CAISEAEQGAMRTDTQYF.

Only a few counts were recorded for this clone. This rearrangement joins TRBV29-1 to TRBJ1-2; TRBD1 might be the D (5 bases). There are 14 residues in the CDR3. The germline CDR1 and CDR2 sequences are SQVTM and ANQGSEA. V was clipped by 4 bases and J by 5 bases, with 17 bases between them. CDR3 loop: CSVGRRQGGYGYTF. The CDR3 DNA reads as TGCAGCGTTGGACGACGGCAGGGAGGGTATGGCTACACCTTC.

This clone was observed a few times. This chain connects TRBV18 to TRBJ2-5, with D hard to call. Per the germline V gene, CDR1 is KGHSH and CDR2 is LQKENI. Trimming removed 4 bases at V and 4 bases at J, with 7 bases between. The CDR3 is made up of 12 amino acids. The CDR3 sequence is CASSQKGETQYF. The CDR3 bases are TGTGCCAGCTCACAAAAGGGAGAGACCCAGTACTTC.

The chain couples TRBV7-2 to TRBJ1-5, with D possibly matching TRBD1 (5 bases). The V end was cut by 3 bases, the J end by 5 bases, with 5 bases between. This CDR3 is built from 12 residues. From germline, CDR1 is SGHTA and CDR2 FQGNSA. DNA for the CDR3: TGTGCCAGCAGCTTGGGGGATCAGCCCCAGCATTTT. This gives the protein CASSLGDQPQHF.

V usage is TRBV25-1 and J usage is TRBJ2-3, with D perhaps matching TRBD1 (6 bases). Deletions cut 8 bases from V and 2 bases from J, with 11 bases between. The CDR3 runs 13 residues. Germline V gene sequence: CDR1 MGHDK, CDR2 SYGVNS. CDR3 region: CASWGQYTDTQYF. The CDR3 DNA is TGTGCCAGCTGGGGGCAGTACACAGATACGCAGTATTTT.

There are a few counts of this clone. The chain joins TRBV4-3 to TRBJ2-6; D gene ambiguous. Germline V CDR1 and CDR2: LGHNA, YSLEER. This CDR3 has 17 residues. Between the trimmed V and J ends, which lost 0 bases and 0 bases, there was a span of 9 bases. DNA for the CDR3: TGCGCCAGCAGCCAAGATCCTCTCCTCTCTGGGGCCAACGTCCTGACTTTC. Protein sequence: CASSQDPLLSGANVLTF.

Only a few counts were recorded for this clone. DNA for the CDR3: TGTGCCACCTCCCCGGGCTGGGAAGATACGCAGTATTTT. Translation: CATSPGWEDTQYF. The rearrangement uses TRBV19 and TRBJ2-3; D is ambiguous. The CDR3 extends over 13 amino acids. V dropped 10 bases and J dropped 5 bases, with 16 bases sitting between them. Germline V gene data show CDR1 as LNHDA and CDR2 as SQIVND (reference sequence). Based on the CDR3 plus reference TRBV19 and TRBJ2-3, the full variable domain is DGGITQSPKYLFRKEGQNVTLSCEQNLNHDAMYWYRQDPGQGLRLIYYSQIVNDFQKGDIAEGYSVSREKKESFPLTVTSAQKNPTAFYLCATSPGWEDTQYFGPGTRLTVL.

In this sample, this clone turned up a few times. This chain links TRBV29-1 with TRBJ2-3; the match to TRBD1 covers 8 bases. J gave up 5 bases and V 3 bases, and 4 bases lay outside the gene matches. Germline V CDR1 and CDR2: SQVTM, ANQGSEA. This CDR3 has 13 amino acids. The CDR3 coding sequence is TGCAGCGTTGAGACAGGGGTTATAGATACGCAGTATTTT. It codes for CSVETGVIDTQYF.

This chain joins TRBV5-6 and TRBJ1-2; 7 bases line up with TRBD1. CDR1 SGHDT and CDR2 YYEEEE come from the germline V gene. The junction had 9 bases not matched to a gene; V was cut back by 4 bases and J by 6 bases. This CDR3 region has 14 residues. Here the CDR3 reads CASSPPTGSNGYTF. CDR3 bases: TGTGCCAGCAGCCCACCGACAGGGTCTAATGGCTACACCTTC.

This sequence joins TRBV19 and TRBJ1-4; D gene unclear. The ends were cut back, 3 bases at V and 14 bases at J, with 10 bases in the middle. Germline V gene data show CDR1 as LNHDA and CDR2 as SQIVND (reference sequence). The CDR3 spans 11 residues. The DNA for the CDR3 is TGTGCCAGTAGTATGGAGGTCCTCCTGTTTTTT. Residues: CASSMEVLLFF.

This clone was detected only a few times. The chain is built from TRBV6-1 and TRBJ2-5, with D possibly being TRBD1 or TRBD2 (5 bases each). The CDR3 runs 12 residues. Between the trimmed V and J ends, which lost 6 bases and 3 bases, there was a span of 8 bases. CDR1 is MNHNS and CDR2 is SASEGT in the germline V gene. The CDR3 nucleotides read TGTGCCAGCAGGAGGGGAAAAGAGACCCAGTACTTC. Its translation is CASRRGKETQYF.

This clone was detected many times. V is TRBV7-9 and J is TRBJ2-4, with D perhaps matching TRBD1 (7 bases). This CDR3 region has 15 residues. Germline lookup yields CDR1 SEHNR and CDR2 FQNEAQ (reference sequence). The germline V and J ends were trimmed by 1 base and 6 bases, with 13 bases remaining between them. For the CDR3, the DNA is TGTGCCAGCAGCTTAGACAGGGGACTTGGAAACATTCAGTACTTC. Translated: CASSLDRGLGNIQYF.

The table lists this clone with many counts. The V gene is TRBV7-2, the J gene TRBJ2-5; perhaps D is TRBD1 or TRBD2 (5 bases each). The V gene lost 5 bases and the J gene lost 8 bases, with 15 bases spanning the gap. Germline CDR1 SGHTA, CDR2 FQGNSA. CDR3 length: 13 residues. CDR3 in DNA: TGTGCCAGCAGCGCCGGGACGGCTCCTACCCAGTACTTC. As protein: CASSAGTAPTQYF.

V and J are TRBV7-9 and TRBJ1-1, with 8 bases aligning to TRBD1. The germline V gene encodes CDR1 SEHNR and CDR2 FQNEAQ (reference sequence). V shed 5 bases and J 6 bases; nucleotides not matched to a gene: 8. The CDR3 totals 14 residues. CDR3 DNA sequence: TGTGCCAGCAGCACCGCCAGGGGGCCATCTGAAGCTTTCTTT. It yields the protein CASSTARGPSEAFF.

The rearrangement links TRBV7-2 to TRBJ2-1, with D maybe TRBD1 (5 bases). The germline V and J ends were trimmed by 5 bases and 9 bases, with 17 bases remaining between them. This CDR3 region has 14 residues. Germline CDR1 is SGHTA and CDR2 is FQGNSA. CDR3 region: CASSPGREPSEQFF. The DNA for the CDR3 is TGTGCCAGCAGCCCAGGCAGGGAACCCAGTGAGCAGTTCTTC.

The DNA of the CDR3 is TGTGCCAGCACAGAGGTAGCGGGGGGCAAGACCCAGTACTTC. This codes for CASTEVAGGKTQYF. The chain has TRBV2 and TRBJ2-5, with 10 bases aligning to TRBD2. CDR3 length: 14 residues. V lost 7 bases and J lost 6; bases outside the gene matches: 8. Germline V gene lookup returns CDR1 SNHLY and CDR2 FYNNEI.

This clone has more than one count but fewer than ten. CDR3 coding DNA: TGCGCCAGCAGCTCGACTAGGTATGGCTACACCTTC. Translated, it gives CASSSTRYGYTF. V is TRBV5-1 and J is TRBJ1-2, with D hard to call. CDR1 is SGHRS and CDR2 is YFSETQ in the germline V gene. CDR3 size: 12 residues. Trimming removed 3 bases at V and 5 bases at J, with 8 bases between.